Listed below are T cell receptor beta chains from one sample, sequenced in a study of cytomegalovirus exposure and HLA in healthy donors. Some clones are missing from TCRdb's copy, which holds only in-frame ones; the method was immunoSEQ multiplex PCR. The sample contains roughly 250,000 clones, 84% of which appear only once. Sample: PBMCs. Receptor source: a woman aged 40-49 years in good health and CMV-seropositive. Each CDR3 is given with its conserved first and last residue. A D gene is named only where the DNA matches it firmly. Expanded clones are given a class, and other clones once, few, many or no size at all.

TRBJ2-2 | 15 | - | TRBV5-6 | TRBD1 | TGTGCCAGCAGCTTAATGACAGGGATGACCGGGGAGCTGTTTTTT | CASSLMTGMTGELFF
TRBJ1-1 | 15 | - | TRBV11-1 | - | TGTGCCAGCAGCTTAGCAAACAGGGAGAACACTGAAGCTTTCTTT | CASSLANRENTEAFF
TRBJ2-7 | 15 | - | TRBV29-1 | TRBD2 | TGCAGCGTTGAAGAGGGGACTAGCGGTGGCTACGAGCAGTACTTC | CSVEEGTSGGYEQYF
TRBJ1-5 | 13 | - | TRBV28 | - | TGTGCCAGCTGTAGAGGTAGCAATCAGCCCCAGCATTTT | CASCRGSNQPQHF
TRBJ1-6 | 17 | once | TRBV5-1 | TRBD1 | TGCGCCAGCAGCTTTGGACAGGGGGGAGGCTATAATTCACCCCTCCACTTT | CASSFGQGGGYNSPLHF
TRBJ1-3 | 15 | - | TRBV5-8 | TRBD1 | TGTGCCAGCAGCCGCAGGGGGACGAAGGGAAACACCATATATTTT | CASSRRGTKGNTIYF
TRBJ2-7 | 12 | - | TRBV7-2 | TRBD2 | TGTGCCAGCAGCTTCGGGAGGTTCGAGCAGTACTTC | CASSFGRFEQYF
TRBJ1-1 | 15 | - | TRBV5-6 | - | TGTGCCAGCAGCATTAGGGGTTACATGAACACTGAAGCTTTCTTT | CASSIRGYMNTEAFF
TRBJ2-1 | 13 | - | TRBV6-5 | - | TGTGCCAGCACCACCCCGGGACTCAATGAGCAGTTCTTC | CASTTPGLNEQFF
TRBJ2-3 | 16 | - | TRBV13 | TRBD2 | TGTGCCAGCAGCCCCGGGACTACAGTTAGCACAGATACGCAGTATTTT | CASSPGTTVSTDTQYF
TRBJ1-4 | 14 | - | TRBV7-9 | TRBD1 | TGTGCCAGCAGCTCCGGGACAGGGGATGAAAAACTGTTTTTT | CASSSGTGDEKLFF
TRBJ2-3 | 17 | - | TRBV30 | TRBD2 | TGTGCCTGGAGTGTACTTCGAGCGGGAGGGCCGACAGATACGCAGTATTTT | CAWSVLRAGGPTDTQYF
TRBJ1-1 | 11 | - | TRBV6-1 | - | TGTGCGAGCCCCCAAAACACTGAAGCTTTCTTT | CASPQNTEAFF
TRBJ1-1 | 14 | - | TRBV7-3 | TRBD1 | TGTGCCAGCAGCTTAATGGGGACAGGCACTGAAGCTTTCTTT | CASSLMGTGTEAFF
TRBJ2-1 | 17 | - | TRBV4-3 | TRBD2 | TGCGCCAGCAGCCAAGAGCTAGCGGCAGCGTGGGGCAATGAGCAGTTCTTC | CASSQELAAAWGNEQFF
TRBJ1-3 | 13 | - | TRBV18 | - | TGTGCCAGCTCACCGCAGGATGGAAACACCATATATTTT | CASSPQDGNTIYF
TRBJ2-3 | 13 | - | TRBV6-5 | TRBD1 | TGTGCCAGCAGGGGACAGGGCACAGATACGCAGTATTTT | CASRGQGTDTQYF
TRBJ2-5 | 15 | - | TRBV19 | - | TGTGCCAGTAGTATCTCCTGGGGAGGAGGAGGGACCCAGTACTTC | CASSISWGGGGTQYF
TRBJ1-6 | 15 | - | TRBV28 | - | TGTGCCAGCAGTTCCCCTAGCTCCTATAATTCACCCCTCCACTTT | CASSSPSSYNSPLHF
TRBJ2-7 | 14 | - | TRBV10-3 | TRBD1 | TGTGCCAGCAGTGAAGGACAGGGTCCCCACGAGCAGTACTTC | CASSEGQGPHEQYF
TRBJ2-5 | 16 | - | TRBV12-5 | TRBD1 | TGTGCTAGTGGTTCGATTGACAGGGGGTCCCAAGAGACCCAGTACTTC | CASGSIDRGSQETQYF
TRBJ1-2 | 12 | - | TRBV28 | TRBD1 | TGTGCCAGCAGACAGGGGCCCTATGGCTACACCTTC | CASRQGPYGYTF
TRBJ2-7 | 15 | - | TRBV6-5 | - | TGTGCCAGCAGTTACTCGCGGGATTCCTACTACGAGCAGTACTTC | CASSYSRDSYYEQYF
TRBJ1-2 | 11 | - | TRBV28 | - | TGTGCCAGCAGCACTTTTATCGGCTACACCTTC | CASSTFIGYTF
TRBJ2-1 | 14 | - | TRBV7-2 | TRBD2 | TGTGCCAGCAGCTTTATGGGGACTAACAATGAGCAGTTCTTC | CASSFMGTNNEQFF
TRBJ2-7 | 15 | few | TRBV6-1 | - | TGTGCCAGCAGCTCCCTCCGGGACGGGGGCTACGAGCAGTACTTC | CASSSLRDGGYEQYF
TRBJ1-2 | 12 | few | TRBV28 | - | TGTGCCAGCAGTCTTCTTCGCTATGGCTACACCTTC | CASSLLRYGYTF
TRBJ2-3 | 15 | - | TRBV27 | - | TGTGCCAGCAGTTTAAACGGCAGAGGTTCCGATACGCAGTATTTT | CASSLNGRGSDTQYF
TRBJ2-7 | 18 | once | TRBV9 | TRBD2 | TGTGCCAGCAGCCTCCACTCAGAACTAGCGGGACTCGACTACGAGCAGTACTTC | CASSLHSELAGLDYEQYF
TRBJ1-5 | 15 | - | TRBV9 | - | TGTGCCAGCAGCACCGGGATCAATAGCAATCAGCCCCAGCATTTT | CASSTGINSNQPQHF
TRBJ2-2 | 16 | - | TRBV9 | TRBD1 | TGTGCCAGCACTAGGGGACAGGGGGCGTCCACCGGGGAGCTGTTTTTT | CASTRGQGASTGELFF
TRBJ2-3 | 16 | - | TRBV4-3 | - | TGCGCCAGCAGCCAAGGGCGGGGCATGGGCACAGATACGCAGTATTTT | CASSQGRGMGTDTQYF
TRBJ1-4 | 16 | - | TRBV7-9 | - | TGTGCCAGCAGCTTAGGGTCCGGGACAACTAATGAAAAACTGTTTTTT | CASSLGSGTTNEKLFF
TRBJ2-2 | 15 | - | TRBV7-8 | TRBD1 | TGTGCCAGCAGCGCCGGGACAGGGGGCGCCGGGGAGCTGTTTTTT | CASSAGTGGAGELFF
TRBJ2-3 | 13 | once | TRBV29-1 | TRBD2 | TGCAGCGGTCGCAGCGGGAACACAGATACGCAGTATTTT | CSGRSGNTDTQYF
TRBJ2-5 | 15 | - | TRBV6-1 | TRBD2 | TGTGCCAGCAGACCGGGACTAGCGGGAGTTGAGACCCAGTACTTC | CASRPGLAGVETQYF
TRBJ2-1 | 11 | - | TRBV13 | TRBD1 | TGTGCCAGCAGCCAAGGGGGCCAGCAGTTCTTC | CASSQGGQQFF
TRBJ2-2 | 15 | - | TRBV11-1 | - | TGTGCCAGCAGCCCAACGGGGTGGTCCGCCGGGGAGCTGTTTTTT | CASSPTGWSAGELFF
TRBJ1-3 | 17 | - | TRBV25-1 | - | TGTGCCAGCAGCCACCCCCTTGGGGGGGCGGCGAGAAACACCATATATTTT | CASSHPLGGAARNTIYF
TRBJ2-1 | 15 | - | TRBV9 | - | TGTGCCAGCAGCGTAGGGGGCGGGATCTACAATGAGCAGTTCTTC | CASSVGGGIYNEQFF
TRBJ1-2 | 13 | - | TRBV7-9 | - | TGTGCCAGCAGCTTACCAGGGAACTATGGCTACACCTTC | CASSLPGNYGYTF
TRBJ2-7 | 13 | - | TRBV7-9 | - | TGTGCCAGCAGTCTAACTGCCGTATACGAGCAGTACTTC | CASSLTAVYEQYF
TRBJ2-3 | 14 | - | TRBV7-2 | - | TGTGCCAGCAGCGCGGGGTACCTGACAGATACGCAGTATTTT | CASSAGYLTDTQYF
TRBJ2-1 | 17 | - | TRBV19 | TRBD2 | TGTGCCAGTAGTACGACTGGGGCGGGAGGGCCTGGCAATGAGCAGTTCTTC | CASSTTGAGGPGNEQFF
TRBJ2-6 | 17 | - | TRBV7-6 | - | TGTGCCAGCAGCTTCATTCACAACAGGGATGGGGCCAACGTCCTGACTTTC | CASSFIHNRDGANVLTF
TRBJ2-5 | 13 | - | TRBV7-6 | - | TGTGCCAGCAGCTTAGGGCGGCAAGAGACCCAGTACTTC | CASSLGRQETQYF
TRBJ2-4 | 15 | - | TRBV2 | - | TGTGCCAGCTCCTATTTGGGCAGGGCAGGGAACAGTCAGTACTTC | CASSYLGRAGNSQYF
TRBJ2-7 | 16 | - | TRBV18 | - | TGTGCCAGCTCACCCCAATCTAGCCCCCACTCCTACGAGCAGTACTTC | CASSPQSSPHSYEQYF
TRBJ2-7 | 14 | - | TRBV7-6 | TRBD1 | TGTGCCAGCAGCAACGCGGGACAGGGCTACGAGCAGTACTTC | CASSNAGQGYEQYF
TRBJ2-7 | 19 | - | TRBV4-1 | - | TGCGCCAGCAGCCAAGATTATGGGACAATACGGGACCCCGGCTACGAGCAGTACTTC | CASSQDYGTIRDPGYEQYF
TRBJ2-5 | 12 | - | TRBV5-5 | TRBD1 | TGTGCCAGCAGCTGGGACAGGGAAACCCAGTACTTC | CASSWDRETQYF
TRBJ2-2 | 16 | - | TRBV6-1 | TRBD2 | TGTGCCAGCAGTGAAACTAGCGGGGCTAACACCGGGGAGCTGTTTTTT | CASSETSGANTGELFF
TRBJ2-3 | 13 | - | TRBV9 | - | TGTGCCAGCAGTCCTTCCCGGACAGATACGCAGTATTTT | CASSPSRTDTQYF